Shown below are 4 T cell receptor beta chains from a single sample sequenced in a study of blood T cell repertoires in COVID-19. Profiling relied on immunoSEQ multiplex PCR, and the TCRdb table lists in-frame clones only, not all of them. The table includes 290,000 or so clones, 85% to 90% detected once. Sequencing was carried out using peripheral blood. Source of these receptors: a man in his 70s with acute or convalescent COVID-19.

V and J are TRBV3-1 (or the pseudogene TRBV3-2) and TRBJ1-2, with a weak D call TRBD1 (6 bases). V lost 1 base and J lost 4, with 10 bases in between. CDR1 LGHDT and CDR2 YNNKEL come from the germline V gene (reference sequence). The CDR3 extends over 14 amino acids. CDR3 in DNA: TGTGCCAGCAGCCAAGGCAGGGGCATCTATGGCTACACCTTC. This codes for CASSQGRGIYGYTF.

The CDR3 DNA reads TGCGCCAGCAGCTTGTTTCTAGCGGGGGATACCGGGGAGCTGTTTTTT. Amino acid sequence: CASSLFLAGDTGELFF. The chain is built from TRBV5-1 and TRBJ2-2; 10 bases are a match to TRBD2. The CDR3 is 16 amino acids. J was trimmed by 5 bases and V by 1 base; bases with no gene match: 5. CDR1 is SGHRS and CDR2 is YFSETQ in the germline V gene.

V gene TRBV4-1 combines with J gene TRBJ1-2, with 10 bases that match TRBD1. This CDR3 contains 17 residues. The germline CDR1 and CDR2 sequences are MGHRA and YSYEKL. Trimming took 0 bases from V and 3 from J; bases not matched to a gene: 7. In DNA, the CDR3 is TGCGCCAGCAGCCAAGATCACGGACAGGGGGGCGACTATGGCTACACCTTC. Translation gives CASSQDHGQGGDYGYTF.

This clone has a handful of counts. The chain recombines TRBV29-1 with TRBJ2-5; D possibly corresponds to TRBD1 (6 bases). Trimming pared 4 bases from V and 4 bases from J, leaving 10 bases between. The CDR3 runs 12 residues. CDR1 SQVTM and CDR2 ANQGSEA come from the germline V gene. Written as DNA, the CDR3 is TGCAGCGTTGGGGAACAGGGAGAGACCCAGTACTTC. It yields the protein CSVGEQGETQYF.